The 5 T cell receptor beta chains below were found in one sample sequenced in a study of T cell responses to AZD1222 COVID-19 vaccine. TCRdb keeps only in-frame clones here, not all; method: immunoSEQ multiplex PCR. The table shows about 68,000 clones, with 88% occurring only once. Specimen: peripheral blood, collected on day 0 of AZD1222 vaccination. The receptors stem from an adult in good health.

Worth noting for this clone: One end of the junction fails to match germline, which may point to a read error. V gene TRBV6-1 combines with J gene TRBJ2-2; 16 bases match TRBD2. Germline CDR1 and CDR2: MNHNS and SASEGT. This CDR3 has 17 amino acids. This CDR3 reads CASREGTSGGDTGELFF. CDR3 sequence (DNA): TGTGCCAGCAGGGAAGGGACTAGCGGGGGGGACACCGGGGAGCTGTTTTTT.

This chain uses TRBV6-5 with TRBJ1-1; perhaps TRBD1 as D (6 bases). Trimming took 8 bases from V and 10 from J, leaving 14 bases between them. This CDR3 comprises 11 residues. The germline V gene encodes CDR1 MNHEY and CDR2 SVGAGI. The CDR3 DNA follows: TGTGCCAGCCTTATTGGGGGGGCAGCTTTCTTT. Its protein is CASLIGGAAFF.

The chain combines TRBV4-3 with TRBJ2-7; tentatively, D is TRBD1 (6 bases). Trimming cost V 0 bases and J 3 bases, with 15 bases left between them. Per the germline V gene, CDR1 is LGHNA and CDR2 is YSLEER. This CDR3 has 16 residues. The CDR3 DNA is TGCGCCAGCAGCCAAGACTCAGGGGTTAGTATCTACGAGCAGTACTTC. Its translation is CASSQDSGVSIYEQYF.

The chain joins TRBV2 to TRBJ2-1; 8 bases line up with TRBD2. The CDR3 totals 18 residues. The V gene end was trimmed by 0 bases and the J gene end by 0 bases; junction bases not matched to a gene: 7. Per germline, CDR1 SNHLY and CDR2 FYNNEI. The CDR3 loop is CASSEAHASGFSYNEQFF. The CDR3 DNA is TGTGCCAGCAGTGAAGCGCACGCTAGCGGGTTCTCCTACAATGAGCAGTTCTTC.

This rearrangement joins TRBV5-1 to TRBJ1-2; D is unresolved. This CDR3 is built from 13 residues. With 4 bases removed from V and 3 bases from J, the gap between germline ends came to 10 bases. The germline V gene encodes CDR1 SGHRS and CDR2 YFSETQ. In DNA, the CDR3 is TGCGCCAGCAGCCTGGACGCTGACTATGGCTACACCTTC. Residues: CASSLDADYGYTF.